Shown below are 17 T cell receptor beta chains from a single sample sequenced in a study of shared clonotypes between healthy human individuals (dated by TCRdb to 2019 to 2021). Libraries came from the immunoSEQ multiplex PCR assay. TCRdb took this table from immuneACCESS and kept in-frame rearrangements with V and J called. Such tables lack part of the clones; where checked against another copy, unresolved V genes explain under half of the gap, and the rest is unexplained. This sample comprises around 440,000 clones, around 77% of them detected only once. The ten largest make up around 11% of the sample. Sequences were obtained from PBMCs. All receptors come from a woman aged 40 to 50 in good health. Some clones in this sample may be carry-over from other donors' samples.

The chain carries TRBV28 and TRBJ2-7; 7 nucleotides agree with TRBD2. Germline V lookup: CDR1 MDHEN, CDR2 SYDVKM. The CDR3 runs to 12 residues. Germline trimming cut 2 bases from V and 6 bases from J; bases unmatched to any gene: 1. The DNA of the CDR3 is TGTGCCAGCAGTTTAACGGGAGGCGAGCAGTACTTC. Amino acid sequence: CASSLTGGEQYF.

The J gene is TRBJ2-2, the V gene TRBV7-3; unclear D gene. Trimming pared 2 bases from V and 3 bases from J, leaving 7 bases between. The germline V gene has CDR1 SGHTA and CDR2 FQGTGA. CDR3 length: 14 amino acids. This CDR3 is CASSLRSYTGELFF. CDR3 sequence (DNA): TGTGCCAGCAGCTTACGCTCGTACACCGGGGAGCTGTTTTTT. The full variable domain, with the rest looked up from reference TRBV7-3 and TRBJ2-2, is GAGVSQTPSNKVTEKGKYVELRCDPISGHTALYWYRQSLGQGPEFLIYFQGTGAADDSGLPNDRFFAVRPEGSVSTLKIQRTERGDSAVYLCASSLRSYTGELFFGEGSRLTVL.

A word on this clone: A much larger clone lies a single base off, so this may be a read error. The rearrangement joins TRBV14 to TRBJ2-5; D possibly corresponds to TRBD1 (5 bases). The CDR3 sequence is 14 residues long. Germline-derived CDR1 and CDR2 are SGHDN and FVKESK. The CDR3 DNA sequence: TGTGCCAGCAGCCGGCGGTGGGGCCAAGGGACCCAGTACTTC. It yields the protein CASSRRWGQGTQYF. The whole variable domain, filled in from reference TRBV14 and TRBJ2-5, reads EAGVTQFPSHSVIEKGQTVTLRCDPISGHDNLYWYRRVMGKEIKFLLHFVKESKQDESGMPNNRFLAERTGGTYSTLKVQPAELEDSGVYFCASSRRWGQGTQYFGPGTRLLVL.

Here the CDR3 DNA reads TGCGCCAGCAGCACCCCGGGACAACAAAATGAGCAGTTCTTC. It codes for CASSTPGQQNEQFF. V and J are TRBV5-1 and TRBJ2-1; D perhaps matches TRBD1 (6 bases). The CDR3 runs to 14 residues. From germline, CDR1 is SGHRS and CDR2 YFSETQ. The V and J ends lost 4 bases and 7 bases respectively, with 15 bases between them.

The rearrangement joins TRBV7-3 to TRBJ1-2, with D possibly matching TRBD1 (5 bases). Deletions cut 4 bases from V and 6 bases from J, with 12 bases between. CDR1 is SGHTA, CDR2 FQGTGA, per germline. The CDR3 has 13 amino acids. The CDR3 here is CASSYSGLDGYTF. Written as DNA, the CDR3 is TGTGCCAGCAGCTACTCAGGGTTGGATGGCTACACCTTC.

Turning to this clone: A far bigger clonotype differs at one base, so this is likely a read error. The V and J genes are TRBV4-3 and TRBJ2-7; the match to TRBD2 covers 9 bases. The CDR3 loop spans 15 amino acids. V dropped 4 bases and J dropped 4; count of bases not matched to a gene: 8. From germline, CDR1 is LGHNA and CDR2 YSLEER. The CDR3 loop reads CASSLRASGMYEQYF. In DNA form, the CDR3 reads TGCGCCAGCAGCCTAAGGGCTAGCGGGATGTACGAGCAGTACTTC.

The chain recombines TRBV28 with TRBJ2-3; 7 nucleotides align to TRBD1. Germline loops: CDR1 MDHEN, CDR2 SYDVKM. Trimming cost V 2 bases and J 1 base; bases outside gene matches: 6. The CDR3 length is 16 residues. CDR3 protein: CASSLEVGQGTDTQYF. The CDR3 nucleotides read TGTGCCAGCAGTTTAGAAGTCGGACAGGGCACAGATACGCAGTATTTT.

Many counts were recorded for this clone. This chain connects TRBV9 to TRBJ2-3, with 12 nucleotides matching TRBD2. Looked up from germline, CDR1 is SGDLS and CDR2 is YYNGEE. With V trimmed by 3 bases and J by 2 bases, 4 bases remained unmatched. This CDR3 comprises 16 residues. CDR3 amino acids: CASSDGLAGTTDTQYF. In nucleotides, the CDR3 is TGTGCCAGCAGCGACGGACTAGCGGGGACCACAGATACGCAGTATTTT.

V is TRBV2 and J is TRBJ1-5; possible D gene TRBD1, 6 bases. The germline V gene has CDR1 SNHLY and CDR2 FYNNEI. The CDR3 is made up of 14 amino acids. V was cut by 4 bases and J by 7 bases, with 14 bases left in between. The CDR3 region has the DNA TGTGCCAGCAGTGTGGGGGCAGGGGACCAGCCCCAGCATTTT. It specifies CASSVGAGDQPQHF.

Concerning this clone: Given a far larger clone just one base away, this is likely a sequencing read error. The rearrangement links TRBV30 to TRBJ1-1; 7 bases fit TRBD1. Germline-derived CDR1 and CDR2 are GTSNPN and SVGIG (reference sequence). The CDR3 covers 13 residues. The V segment lost 8 bases and the J segment 7 bases; nucleotides outside the gene matches: 13. The CDR3 spells CASDGLRGFEAFF. CDR3 sequence (DNA): TGTGCCAGTGACGGACTCAGGGGGTTTGAAGCTTTCTTT.

In DNA, the CDR3 is TGTGCCAGCAGCTTAGTGGAGGGGGCGGAGACCCAGTACTTC. Its protein is CASSLVEGAETQYF. The chain combines TRBV7-9 with TRBJ2-5; a possible D gene is TRBD1 (7 bases). V was trimmed by 1 base and J by 5 bases, leaving 11 bases between them. CDR3 length equals 14 residues. From germline, CDR1 is SEHNR and CDR2 FQNEAQ (reference sequence).

This clone has a single count. The chain has TRBV2 and TRBJ2-1; D is perhaps TRBD1 (6 bases). Trimming took off 8 bases at V and 7 bases at J, with 15 bases between the two ends. CDR1 and CDR2 (germline): SNHLY, FYNNEI. The length of the CDR3 is 13 residues. The CDR3 DNA reads TGTGCCAGCGCAGGGGTTTATTCGAATGAGCAGTTCTTC. Its translation: CASAGVYSNEQFF.

The chain combines TRBV18 with TRBJ2-1, with 12 bases lining up with TRBD2. Germline loops: CDR1 KGHSH, CDR2 LQKENI. This CDR3 has 19 amino acids. V dropped 1 base and J dropped 7; count of bases not matched to a gene: 14. DNA of the CDR3: TGTGCCAGCTCACCACAGCCTTCCGGACTAGCGGGAAAAAGGAATGAGCAGTTCTTC. Amino acids: CASSPQPSGLAGKRNEQFF.

This clone is a singleton in its sample. A far larger clone is one base from this, pointing to a likely read error. The chain recombines TRBV13 with TRBJ1-3; no clear D gene. In germline, CDR1 is PRHDT, CDR2 FYEKMQ (reference sequence). The CDR3 has 16 amino acids. CDR3 protein: CASSWSMDRSRNTMYF. The DNA for the CDR3 is TGTGCCAGCAGCTGGTCCATGGACCGGAGTCGAAACACCATGTATTTT.

The chain has TRBV28 and TRBJ2-1, with 10 bases that match TRBD2. With 5 bases clipped from V and 6 bases from J, the junction kept 7 bases outside the gene matches. CDR3 length: 15 residues. Germline CDR1 and CDR2: MDHEN and SYDVKM. The CDR3 here is CASSPPSGSINEQFF. CDR3 bases: TGTGCCAGCAGTCCCCCTAGCGGGAGTATCAATGAGCAGTTCTTC.

J is TRBJ1-2 and V is TRBV11-3; D may be TRBD1 (6 bases). The CDR3 is 20 amino acids. The ends were cut back, 0 bases at V and 0 bases at J, with 23 bases in the middle. CDR1 is SGHNT and CDR2 is YENEEA in the germline V gene. CDR3 DNA sequence: TGTGCCAGCAGCTTAGATCGAAGGGCGGGACATCGTGAAGCTAACTATGGCTACACCTTC. This sequence encodes CASSLDRRAGHREANYGYTF.

In regard to this clone: A far larger clone is only one base removed, so a read error is likely. The chain employs TRBV7-9 and TRBJ2-1, with D possibly matching TRBD2 (6 bases). Looked up from germline, CDR1 is SEHNR and CDR2 is FQNEAQ (reference sequence). Between the trimmed V and J ends, which lost 5 bases and 5 bases, there was a span of 16 bases. The CDR3 consists of 15 residues. CDR3 DNA: TGTGCCAGCAGCGTTATAGCGGAGGGGAACAATGAGCAGTTCTTC. This translates into CASSVIAEGNNEQFF.